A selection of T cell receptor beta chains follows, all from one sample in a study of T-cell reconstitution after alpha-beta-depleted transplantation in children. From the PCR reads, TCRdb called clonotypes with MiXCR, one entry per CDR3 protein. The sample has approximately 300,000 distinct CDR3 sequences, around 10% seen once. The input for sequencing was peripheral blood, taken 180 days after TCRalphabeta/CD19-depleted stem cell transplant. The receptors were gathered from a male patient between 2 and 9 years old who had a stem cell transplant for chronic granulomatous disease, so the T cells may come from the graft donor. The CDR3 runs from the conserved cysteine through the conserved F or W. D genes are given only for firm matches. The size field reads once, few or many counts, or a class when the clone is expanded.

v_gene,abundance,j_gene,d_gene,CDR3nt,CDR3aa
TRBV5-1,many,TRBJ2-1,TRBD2,TGCGCCAGCAGCGGTAGCGGGAGCTCCTACAATGAGCAGTTCTTC,CASSGSGSSYNEQFF
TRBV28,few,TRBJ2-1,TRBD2,TGTGCCAGCAGTTCTCTGCGACTAGCGGGAGTATACAATGAGCAGTTCTTC,CASSSLRLAGVYNEQFF
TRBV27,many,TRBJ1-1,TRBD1,TGTGCCAGCAGTTCTCAGACAGGGTCGAACACTGAAGCTTTCTTT,CASSSQTGSNTEAFF
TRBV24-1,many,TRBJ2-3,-,TGTGCCACCAGTGAACCGGGACTGGGAACAGATACGCAGTATTTT,CATSEPGLGTDTQYF
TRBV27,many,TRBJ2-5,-,TGTGCCAGCGCACGCGGGGAGACCCAGTACTTC,CASARGETQYF
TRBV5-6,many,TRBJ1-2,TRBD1,TGTGCCAGCAGAGTGGACCGGGGACAGGGAACCCATGGCTACACCTTC,CASRVDRGQGTHGYTF
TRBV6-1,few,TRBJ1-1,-,TGTGCCAGCAAAACAGGGACGGTCACTGAAGCTTTCTTT,CASKTGTVTEAFF
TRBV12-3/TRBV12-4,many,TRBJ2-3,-,TGTGCCAGCACCTTCACAGATACGCAGTATTTT,CASTFTDTQYF
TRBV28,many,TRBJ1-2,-,TGTGCCAGCAGTTTACCTGGTTGGGGAAGCAGGGGCTACACCTTC,CASSLPGWGSRGYTF
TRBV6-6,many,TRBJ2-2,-,TGTGCCAGCAGTTACAAGCCCGGGGAGCTGTTTTTT,CASSYKPGELFF
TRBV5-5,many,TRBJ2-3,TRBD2,TGTGCCAGCAGCTTGGCCCCGACTAGCGGCATCACAGATACGCAGTATTTT,CASSLAPTSGITDTQYF
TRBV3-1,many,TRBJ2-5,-,TGTGCCAGCAGCCAAGATTGGCGGGGAGAGACCCAGTACTTC,CASSQDWRGETQYF
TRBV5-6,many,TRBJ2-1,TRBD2,TGTGCCAGCAGCTTGGCCGTAAGGACTAGCTTCGAGCAGTTCTTC,CASSLAVRTSFEQFF
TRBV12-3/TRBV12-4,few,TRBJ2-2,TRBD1,TGTGCTAGCCAGTGGACAGGGAACACCGGGGAGCTGTTTTTT,CASQWTGNTGELFF
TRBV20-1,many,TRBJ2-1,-,TGCAGTGCCGTGGACCGATACAATGAGCAGTTCTTC,CSAVDRYNEQFF
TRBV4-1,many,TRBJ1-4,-,TGCGCCAGCAGCCCTCGGGGGGGCGGTGAAAAACTGTTTTTT,CASSPRGGGEKLFF
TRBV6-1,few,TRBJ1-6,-,TGTGCCAGCAGTCGAACAGGGATTTTTTCACCCCTCCACTTT,CASSRTGIFSPLHF
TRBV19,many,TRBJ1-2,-,TGTGCCAGTACCCTATACGGACCAGACAACTATGGCTACACCTTC,CASTLYGPDNYGYTF
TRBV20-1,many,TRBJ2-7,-,TGCAGTGCACGAGGAGGGATGATCTACGAGCAGTACTTC,CSARGGMIYEQYF
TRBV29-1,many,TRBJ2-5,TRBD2,TGCAGCGTTGAAGATTCGTTAGCGGGAGAATTGCTGGAGACCCAGTACTTC,CSVEDSLAGELLETQYF
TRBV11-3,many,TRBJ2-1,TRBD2,TGTGCCAGCAGTAGCGGGAGGCGGGGTGAGCAGTTCTTC,CASSSGRRGEQFF
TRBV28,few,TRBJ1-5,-,TGTGCCAGCAGTTTTGACCAGGGTAGCAATCAGCCCCAGCATTTT,CASSFDQGSNQPQHF
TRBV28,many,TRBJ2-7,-,TGTGCCAGCAGAGCAGGGGCGGGTGAGCAGTACTTC,CASRAGAGEQYF
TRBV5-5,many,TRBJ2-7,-,TGTGCCAGCACTTCGCAGGGAGCTTGGCAGTACTTC,CASTSQGAWQYF
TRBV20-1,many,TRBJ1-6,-,TGCAGTGCTAGAGGCCCGGTATGGCAGGGTAGTAATTCACCCCTCCACTTT,CSARGPVWQGSNSPLHF
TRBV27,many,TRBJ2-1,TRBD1,TGTGCCAGCAGTCTAGGGACAGGGGGTGTGAATGAGCAGTTCTTC,CASSLGTGGVNEQFF
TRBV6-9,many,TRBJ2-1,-,TGTGCCAGCATATCTAGCGACAATGAGCAGTTCTTC,CASISSDNEQFF
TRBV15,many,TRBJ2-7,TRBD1,TGTGCCACGAGCCGGACAGGGCCCTACGAGCAGTACTTC,CATSRTGPYEQYF
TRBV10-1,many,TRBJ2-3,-,TGCGCCAGCAAAGGGGGGCACACAGATACGCAGTATTTT,CASKGGHTDTQYF
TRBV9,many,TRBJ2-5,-,TGTGCCAGCAGCGTAGCGGGAGAGACCCAGTACTTC,CASSVAGETQYF